The TCR beta chain under discussion was sequenced for a study of molecular identifiers for immune sequencing clone quantification. Whole-study findings and limits: Effector cells had over 98% of their molecules in clones above 20 RNA copies, while naive cells had under 1%. With a barcode shared among identical TCR molecules, highly expanded clone sizes could be underestimated.

Note on this clonotype: Its antigen remains unknown.

V was trimmed by 9 bases and J by 7 bases, leaving 18 bases between them. This CDR3 comprises 14 residues. Germline V gene data show CDR1 as SGHTA and CDR2 as FQGTGA. Sorted cells numbering about 19,000 to 1,000,000, with 10%, 30% or 50% RNA, yielded the naive CD8 libraries. Sorting recovered naive CD8 T cells on a CD8+CD4-CCR7+CD45RA+ profile. Via MiXCR, TCRdb re-called the PCR reads, giving one row per CDR3 protein. The data show approximately 670,000 distinct CDR3 sequences, with about 20% seen just once and roughly 0.9% held by the top ten. The J gene is TRBJ2-2, the V gene TRBV7-3; D is tentatively TRBD1 or TRBD2 (5 bases each). This clonotype was sampled from a human donor in good health. Some libraries in this study had Jurkat cell RNA spiked in. Specimen: naive CD8+ T cells from blood, with Jurkat cell RNA spiked in. The subset was: FACS-sorted CD8+CD4-CCR7+CD45RA+ naive T cells. The CDR3 region is CASGPGPLGGELFF. CDR3 sequence (DNA): TGTGCCAGTGGGCCGGGACCCCTGGGCGGGGAGCTGTTTTTT.